This TCR beta chain was captured by sequencing in a study of technical replicates of blood from several donors. The table came from immunoSEQ multiplex PCR; TCRdb's copy has only in-frame clones and leaves some out. The sample lists 15,000 or so clones, approximately 90% occurring once. This CDR3 is 15 amino acids long. CDR1 is SGHTA, CDR2 FQGTGA, per germline. The V end was cut by 1 base, the J end by 5 bases, with 14 bases between. Sequenced material: PBMCs. The V call is TRBV7-3, the J call TRBJ2-5; D is perhaps TRBD2 (7 bases). The TCR comes from a human donor in good health. CDR3 loop: CASSLIGGPGETQYF. CDR3 sequence (DNA): TGTGCCAGCAGCTTAATCGGGGGGCCCGGTGAGACCCAGTACTTC.